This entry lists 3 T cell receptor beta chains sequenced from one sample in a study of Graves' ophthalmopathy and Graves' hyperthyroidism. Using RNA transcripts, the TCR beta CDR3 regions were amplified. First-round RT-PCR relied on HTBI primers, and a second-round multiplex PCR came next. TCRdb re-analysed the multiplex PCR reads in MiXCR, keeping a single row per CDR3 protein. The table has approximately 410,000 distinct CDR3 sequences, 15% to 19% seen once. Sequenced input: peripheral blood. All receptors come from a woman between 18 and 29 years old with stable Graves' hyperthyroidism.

The CDR3 reads CASSSTSGTETQYF. CDR3 coding DNA: TGTGCCAGCAGTTCGACTAGCGGGACTGAGACCCAGTACTTC. V and J are TRBV6-5 and TRBJ2-5; 11 bases agree with TRBD2. The CDR3 length is 14 residues. Germline V lookup: CDR1 MNHEY, CDR2 SVGAGI. J lost 5 bases, V lost 4 bases, and 3 bases had no gene match.

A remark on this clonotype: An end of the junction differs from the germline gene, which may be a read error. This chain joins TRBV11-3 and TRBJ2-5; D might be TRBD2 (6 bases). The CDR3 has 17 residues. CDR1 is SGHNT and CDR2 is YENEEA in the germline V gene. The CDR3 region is CASSLGLPGGDRETQHF. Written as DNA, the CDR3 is TGTGCCAGCAGCTTAGGCCTTCCTGGAGGGGACCGAGAGACCCAGCACTTC. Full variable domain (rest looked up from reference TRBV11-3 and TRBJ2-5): EAGVVQSPRYKIIEKKQPVAFWCNPISGHNTLYWYLQNLGQGPELLIRYENEEAVDDSQLPKDRFSAERLKGVDSTLKIQPAELGDSAVYLCASSLGLPGGDRETQHFGPGTRLLVL.

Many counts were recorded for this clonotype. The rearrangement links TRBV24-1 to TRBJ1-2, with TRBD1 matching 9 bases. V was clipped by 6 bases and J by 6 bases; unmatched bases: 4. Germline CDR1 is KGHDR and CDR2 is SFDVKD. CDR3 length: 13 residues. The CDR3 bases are TGTGCCACCAGTAGAACAGGGGGCAATGGCTACACCTTC. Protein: CATSRTGGNGYTF.